This TCR beta chain was obtained from a study of cytomegalovirus exposure and HLA in healthy donors (dated by TCRdb to about 2017). Study-level background: According to an earlier analysis of several hundred of the donors, some 170 million T cells yielded 120 million or so unique TCR beta sequences and 276 Gb of sequence data. A later analysis re-examined previously published TCR beta repertoires from 500 to 700 donors and added high-resolution HLA genotyping to investigate patterns of TCR occurrence. All discovery cohort repertoires had been generated on a single sequencing platform. The study was designed to test whether signatures of past pathogen exposure could be identified by cataloging public T cell receptors. A separate validation cohort of 100 to 150 different subjects was used in addition to the roughly 670-subject first cohort. High-throughput TCR immunosequencing, statistical association of individual TCRs with disease status, and machine learning were combined to predict cytomegalovirus infection status. Among the roughly 380 genotyped donors, approximately 81% belonged to the genetic ancestry cluster associated with self-reported Caucasian donors. The study profiled the T cell repertoires of 666 subjects by immunosequencing and related them to cytomegalovirus serostatus. Alongside the repertoire data, information on donor age, sex, ethnicity and CMV serostatus was compiled. Rather than drawing on any new phenotypic data, the later analysis identified candidate immune exposures from TCR beta sequences and the way those sequences occurred across donors. To decide whether each TCR beta V gene segment behaved as functional or pseudogenic, an earlier analysis of nearly 600 of the donors relied on high-throughput TCR beta sequencing. Typing coverage varied by locus: about 620-640 donors for A, B, C, DRB1 and DQB1; around 560 for DQA1; about 570 for DPA1; around 450 for DPB1. Across around 400 genotyped donors of the cohort, an average of roughly 230,000 unique TCR beta nucleotide sequences per donor were sequenced, and 15% to 20% of those sequences were non-productive. Roughly 290 gigabases of sequencing data and roughly 81 million unique TCR sequences made up an early release that covered around 640 HLA-typed donors. A later genetic analysis took genome-wide SNP genotypes for about 55% of the roughly 700 donors and used that subset as a discovery cohort. Several DR-DQ haplotypes were treated as single units for association and clustering because of strong linkage in the cohort. Class I and class II HLA loci were covered by the typing at four-digit resolution.

Study-wide findings and limitations: V-gene and J-gene trimming of TCR beta chains was associated with a missense DCLRE1C variant in a later genetic analysis, and the association was replicated in an independent cohort. Roughly uniform sequencing depth across donors was assumed in presence/absence analyses, although this assumption may not hold. Immune exposure information for the cohort was limited to CMV serostatus. An earlier analysis of approximately 590 of the donors showed that most TCR beta V segments appeared in productive rearrangements either about 87% or about 30% of the time, which broadly matched IMGT annotations. The study listed approximately 160 TCR beta chains as associated with cytomegalovirus. The earlier analysis of 587 of the donors excluded approximately 15 rarely observed V segments, including chromosome 9 orphons, because counts were too low. At a false discovery rate of 0.05, a later analysis linked about 17,000 TCR beta sequences to specific HLA alleles. Some IMGT-functional V segments, including TRBV6-2 and TRBV6-3, could not be told apart with the 87-base-pair reads, so those segments were excluded. Only TCR beta chains were sequenced in this cohort, and the absence of alpha or paired-chain data limited detectable features. Cytomegalovirus status was reported to be diagnosed by the classifier with high specificity and sensitivity in both the original and validation cohorts. A later analysis found that TCR association rates varied across HLA loci, with DRB1 alleles showing the most associated TCRs and HLA-C alleles the fewest. A further reported finding was that TCR beta sequences accurately predicted the HLA-A and HLA-B alleles for most subjects in the first cohort. A later genetic analysis reported fewer N-insertions in productive TCRs among donors in an Asian-associated ancestry cluster than the roughly 620-donor mean. In a later analysis, most CMV-associated TCR beta chains were found to appear HLA-restricted, with HLA associations seemingly driven largely by CMV exposure. Most TCR sequences were observed very rarely across donors, whereas some public TCRs were present in many individuals. Several of the top co-occurrence clusters appeared to be linked to parvovirus B19, influenza, CMV and Epstein-Barr virus, according to a later analysis. In vitro tests confirmed that a few of the cytomegalovirus-associated TCR beta chains recognize cytomegalovirus antigens. When HLA alleles, especially DR and DQ, strongly co-occurred, TCR associations were difficult to assign to individual alleles. Because HLA typing was missing for some donors at each locus, association tests included only the typed subset. Correlated functional status among segregating V segments might be attributable to linkage disequilibrium, but an unknown experimental factor could not be ruled out. A cluster of highly shared sequence variants was judged likely to be a technical artifact of the sequencing pipeline. A later analysis found that HLA-associated TCR beta chains were more clonally expanded and had lower generation probabilities than equally common non-associated chains. It was suggested by the authors that the approach could potentially be generalized to other disease states and immunological phenotypes.

The sample holds one count of this clone. Its cognate antigen has yet to be identified. No base qualities exist here, and no much larger clone lies one base off it. The cohort was made up of under 800 healthy bone marrow donors. At the time of sampling, all cohort members were nominally healthy, though unrecorded immune exposures were likely present. The donor was CMV seropositive and belonged to the group of over 250 seropositive cohort members. Every donor gave a peripheral blood sample, and the peripheral blood mononuclear cells from that sample were used for TCR beta sequencing. Genomic DNA extraction from the blood cell samples was performed with the Qiagen DNeasy Blood Extraction Kit. The method was the immunoSEQ multiplex PCR assay. For the multiplex PCR, a mixture combining 60 forward primers for TCR Vbeta segments and 13 reverse primers for TCR Jbeta segments was used. Amplification of the CDR3 region of rearranged TCR beta genes was performed with a multiplex PCR assay on genomic DNA. Amplified TCR beta libraries were sequenced as 87-base-pair reads on the Illumina HiSeq System. The published analysis was carried out like this. A later analysis counted tens of millions of unique TCR beta chains across the 500 to 850 repertoires, and some 12 million of these chains were shared by at least two donors. Raw reads were error-corrected and collapsed into unique sequences by a nearest-neighbor algorithm in which closely related sequences were merged to remove PCR and sequencing errors. V, D and J gene segments were assigned by aligning CDR3 sequences to IMGT reference sequences. For a sequence to be retained, a match of at least six nucleotides was required to both a V gene segment and a J gene segment. Rearrangements were called productive when the CDR3 lacked stop codons and stayed in frame with V and J; all others were non-productive. CDR3 was defined by IMGT convention, running from the second conserved V-encoded cysteine to the conserved J-encoded phenylalanine. In an earlier analysis of roughly 610 of the donors, sequences lacking an unambiguous match to a single V gene segment were excluded. An earlier analysis of some 500 of the donors classified V segments as functional when productive rearrangements were above 56.7% and as segregating when the standard deviation between donors was above 5%. A statistical classification framework was built to diagnose cytomegalovirus status from the catalog of TCR beta chain sequences. A later analysis assigned V and J genes by comparing TCR nucleotide sequences with IMGT/GENE-DB human TR gene sequences. The TCRdist pipeline was used in a later analysis to assign CDR3 sequences and most-parsimonious VDJ recombination scenarios. In a later analysis, each TCR beta chain was defined by its CDR3 amino acid sequence together with its V-gene family, and reads without a unique V-gene family were excluded. As a way to deal with suspected cross-contamination and a sequencing artifact, a later analysis dropped roughly 620 nucleotide sequences that were highly shared and had low generation probability. In a later analysis, a clonal expansion index for each public chain was calculated from normalized within-repertoire ranks of inferred template counts. Generation probabilities in a later analysis came from a VDJ recombination model fitted to out-of-frame rearrangements, and those results were checked against IGoR. In a later analysis, TCR-TCR, TCR-HLA and TCR-CMV co-occurrence was scored with hypergeometric tests, and a repertoire-size bias correction was applied to TCR pairs. False discovery rates were estimated in a later analysis by permuting HLA or CMV assignments 20 times. A later analysis grouped co-occurring TCRs with DBSCAN, adding TCRdist sequence similarity when clustering within HLA-allele-positive subsets. For co-occurrence clustering, repertoires with fewer than 30,000 or more than 120,000 public chains were excluded, along with four or five repertoires with anomalous nucleotide sharing. The table was pulled from immuneACCESS by TCRdb, which kept in-frame rearrangements only. Such tables lose some clones; where checked, under half of the loss comes from unresolved V genes, and the rest has no known cause. D and trimming come from the DNA, and the V and J calls and clone size come from that table. This sample comprises over 70,000 clones, about 73% of them detected only once. Roughly 10% of the sample comes from the top ten.

Between the V and J ends, shortened by 0 bases and 4 bases respectively, the junction contains 15 bases. The CDR3 contains 16 residues, cysteine and phenylalanine counted. CDR3 DNA only is kept here, 48 bases in frame from base 1. CDR1 and CDR2 are read off the germline V gene (reference sequence) as MNHNY and SVGAGI. The receptor was isolated from a woman aged 45-65 years in good health and CMV-seropositive. The sequencing sample was made of PBMCs. The V and J segments used are TRBV6-6 and TRBJ1-1; the D segment could be TRBD1, given 5 matching bases. The DNA reads TGTGCCAGCAGTTACTCAGTGAAATCGGGGGTCACTGAAGCTTTCTTT. Its protein is CASSYSVKSGVTEAFF.